One T cell receptor (beta chain) is described in this entry. CDR3 size: 16 residues. The germline V and J ends were trimmed by 4 bases and 5 bases, with 21 bases remaining between them. Per germline, CDR1 SGHDT and CDR2 YYEEEE. This entry is derived from a study of shared clonotypes between healthy human individuals. Authors' data handling: Sequence data from immunoSEQ were junction-only and lacked quality scores; consequently, filtering differed. This table comes from immunoSEQ multiplex PCR, and its TCRdb copy is limited to in-frame clones, with some not included. From that table come the V and J calls and clone size; the DNA was used to work out D and trimming. The sample contains some 450,000 clones, around 77% of which appear only once. Healthy HIV-negative adults with no recent acute infections or vaccinations were recruited as donors.

The receptor was derived from a woman aged 40-49 years in good health. Some clones in this sample may be carry-over from other donors' samples. The gene calls are TRBV5-6 and TRBJ1-1; tentatively, D is TRBD1 (5 bases). Sequenced material: PBMCs. CDR3 sequence reads: CASSRGAGWEGTEAFF. CDR3 nucleotides: TGTGCCAGCAGCCGAGGGGCAGGCTGGGAGGGGACTGAAGCTTTCTTT.